The sequence of this T cell receptor beta chain was determined in a study of T cell repertoires in cytomegalovirus infection. About the research overall: CMV infection plus the matching HLA type was flagged by public TCR beta signatures. Study-wide findings and caveats: It was HLA-C-restricted CMV-specific TCR beta clonotypes that dominated the response ex vivo. Cumulative public TCR beta family frequency identified CMV carriers with the relevant HLA.

TCRdb re-called the reads through MiXCR, storing one row per CDR3 protein. Found here are around 630,000 distinct CDR3 sequences, more than 20% of them singletons; the top ten hold 8%. The CDR3 totals 14 residues. From germline, CDR1 is SSHAT and CDR2 FNYEAQ (reference sequence). For this clonotype: Its antigen is not identified. Sequence at one end of the junction differs from germline and may be a read error.

The material sequenced was CD8+ T cells from PBMCs. The chain has TRBV7-7 and TRBJ2-5; D remains ambiguous. The TCR sequence derives from a human donor in good health (CMV status not recorded). Some clones in this sample may be carry-over from other donors' samples. CDR3 region: CASSLGVGMETQYF. For the CDR3, the DNA is TGTGCTAGCAGCTTAGGTGTGGGGATGGAGACCCAGTACTTC.